This TCR beta chain was documented in a study of T cells in narcolepsy. TCRdb keeps only in-frame clones here, not all; method: immunoSEQ multiplex PCR. The sample holds about 40,000 clones; roughly 88% are singletons and the top ten take 1.5% to 2%. General study findings and limits: Reportedly, autoreactive clonotypes were serially detected in patients' blood but not controls'. HCRT-specific and TRIB2-specific autoreactive clonotypes appeared among same-patient CSF and blood CD4+ clonotypes. Autoreactive clone sequences were missing from some blood memory CD4+ repertoires.

Comments on this clone: Its antigen is unknown.

CDR1 and CDR2 from the germline V gene are SGDLS and YYNGEE. The CDR3 loop spans 16 amino acids. The V end was cut by 0 bases, the J end by 5 bases, with 17 bases between. This clonotype was sampled from a human donor with narcolepsy. The material sequenced was CD45RA- memory CD4+ T cells from PBMCs. This chain joins TRBV9 and TRBJ1-1; the D gene is possibly TRBD1 (6 bases). The CDR3 DNA sequence: TGTGCCAGCAGCGTAGTAGCGGGCAGGGGTGGGACTGAAGCTTTCTTT. Translation: CASSVVAGRGGTEAFF.